This T cell receptor (beta chain) was identified in a study of blood T cell repertoires in COVID-19. Study context: The origin of the acute and convalescent COVID-19 samples was the United States, Italy and Spain. The cDNA or gDNA used as material had been derived from T cells, B-cell-depleted T cells, or PBMCs.

The ends lost 4 bases at V and 5 bases at J; junction bases unmatched: 11. Germline lookup yields CDR1 SGHRS and CDR2 YFSETQ. This CDR3 is 16 amino acids long. Original processing notes: Nucleated cell number was recorded as an estimate derived from reference gene primer amplification. The repertoire was sequenced with immunoSEQ multiplex PCR; TCRdb's copy has only in-frame clones and lacks some. The DNA was the basis for D and trimming; V, J and clone size are from that table. The data contain around 70,000 clones, 70% to 80% of them singletons. The sequenced sample consisted of peripheral blood. This TCR was recovered from a man between 65 and 85 years old with acute or convalescent COVID-19. The chain carries TRBV5-1 and TRBJ2-2; 7 bases match TRBD1. The CDR3 loop reads CASSPEGASQTGELFF. The CDR3 DNA reads as TGCGCCAGCAGCCCTGAGGGGGCGAGTCAGACCGGGGAGCTGTTTTTT.